The T cell receptor (beta chain) under discussion was sequenced for a study of blood T cell repertoires in COVID-19. Study as a whole: Some COVID-19 samples were acute and others convalescent; all came from the United States, Italy and Spain.

Donors were grouped by their self-reported clinical history. For recovered donors of Cohort 3, there were two negative PCRs, clearance, or symptom resolution. There are a few counts of this clone. In the original analysis: Reference gene primer amplification yielded estimated nucleated cell counts. Assay used: immunoSEQ multiplex PCR; TCRdb lists only in-frame clones, some missing. V and J calls and clone size are copied from that table; D and trimming were computed from the DNA. Among about 440,000 clones, roughly 91% were seen once, and the ten largest hold about 0.63%. With 6 bases clipped from V and 13 bases from J, the junction kept 16 bases outside the gene matches. The length of the CDR3 is 16 residues. The V gene's germline CDR1 is MDHEN and CDR2 SYDVKM.

This chain joins TRBV28 and TRBJ1-6; 9 bases are a match to TRBD1. The sequence was obtained from a man between 18 and 35 years old who had recovered from COVID-19. Sequences were obtained from PBMCs or T cells enriched from blood (not recorded which). CDR3 region: CASRKLDRGLSFPLHF. The CDR3 nucleotides are TGTGCCAGCAGAAAACTCGACAGGGGGTTGAGTTTCCCCCTCCACTTT.